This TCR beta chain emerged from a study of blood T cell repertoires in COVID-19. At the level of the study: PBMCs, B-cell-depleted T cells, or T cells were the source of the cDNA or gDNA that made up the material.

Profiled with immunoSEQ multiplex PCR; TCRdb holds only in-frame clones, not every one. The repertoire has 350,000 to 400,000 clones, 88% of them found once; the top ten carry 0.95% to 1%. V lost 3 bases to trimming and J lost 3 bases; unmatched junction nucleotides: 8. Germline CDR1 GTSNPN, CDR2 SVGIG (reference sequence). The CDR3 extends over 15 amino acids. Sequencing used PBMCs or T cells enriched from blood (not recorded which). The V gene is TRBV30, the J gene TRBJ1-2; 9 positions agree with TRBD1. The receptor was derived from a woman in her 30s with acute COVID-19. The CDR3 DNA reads TGTGCCTGGAGCCGAAACAGGGGGCAGGACTATGGCTACACCTTC. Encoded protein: CAWSRNRGQDYGYTF. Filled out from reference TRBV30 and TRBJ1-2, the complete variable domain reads SQTIHQWPATLVQPVGSPLSLECTVEGTSNPNLYWYRQAAGRGLQLLFYSVGIGQISSEVPQNLSASRPQDRQFILSSKKLLLSDSGFYLCAWSRNRGQDYGYTFGSGTRLTVV.